This is a list of T cell receptor beta chains from one sample in a study of T cells in narcolepsy. The method was immunoSEQ multiplex PCR; TCRdb's version includes in-frame clones alone and lacks a portion of them. The data hold some 33,000 clones, with 90% observed a single time. The sample was CD45RA- memory CD4+ T cells from PBMCs. The receptors shown here come from a human donor with narcolepsy. CDR3s include the opening cysteine and the closing phenylalanine or tryptophan. Each record gives: clone size, J gene, D gene, V gene, CDR3 protein, CDR3 DNA. D genes are given only for firm matches. Clone sizes are given selectively: once, few, many, or a class where the clone is expanded.

>-|TRBJ2-6|-|TRBV9
CASSPRLGFSGANVLTF
TGTGCCAGCAGCCCCCGACTCGGGTTCTCTGGGGCCAACGTCCTGACTTTC
>-|TRBJ2-7|-|TRBV6-1
CASSERAGIYEQYF
TGTGCCAGCAGTGAAAGGGCAGGGATTTACGAGCAGTACTTC
>-|TRBJ2-5|-|TRBV28
CASSKTTGWQYF
TGTGCCAGCAGTAAAACGACAGGATGGCAGTACTTC
>-|TRBJ2-5|TRBD2|TRBV7-2
CASSFGLAGNYQETQYF
TGTGCCAGCAGCTTTGGGCTAGCGGGTAACTACCAAGAGACCCAGTACTTC
>-|TRBJ1-1|TRBD1|TRBV28
CASSLIGGRGNTEAFF
TGTGCCAGCAGTTTGATAGGGGGCCGAGGGAACACTGAAGCTTTCTTT
>once|TRBJ1-1|-|TRBV2
CASSENEVTEAFF
TGTGCCAGCAGTGAGAACGAGGTTACTGAAGCTTTCTTT
>-|TRBJ1-5|-|TRBV7-8
CASSKEYSNQPQHF
TGTGCCAGCAGCAAGGAGTATAGCAATCAGCCCCAGCATTTT
>-|TRBJ1-4|-|TRBV4-1
CASSQVSGLTGKLFF
TGCGCCAGCAGCCAAGTCTCGGGATTAACTGGAAAACTGTTTTTT
>-|TRBJ1-6|-|TRBV10-2
CASSALGNNSPLHF
TGCGCCAGCAGTGCGTTAGGGAATAATTCACCCCTCCACTTT
>-|TRBJ2-2|-|TRBV20-1
CSASPLGELFF
TGCAGTGCTAGCCCCCTGGGGGAGCTGTTTTTT
>-|TRBJ1-1|TRBD1|TRBV7-8
CASSLAKRQGRNTEAFF
TGTGCCAGCAGCTTAGCGAAGAGACAGGGCAGGAACACTGAAGCTTTCTTT
>-|TRBJ2-3|TRBD2|TRBV4-1
CASSGTSGITDTQYF
TGCGCCAGCAGCGGGACTAGCGGAATCACAGATACGCAGTATTTT
>-|TRBJ2-1|-|TRBV7-2
CASSLVGAYNEQFF
TGTGCCAGCAGCTTAGTCGGGGCCTACAATGAGCAGTTCTTC
>few|TRBJ1-1|-|TRBV2
CASSVGTAMNTEAFF
TGTGCCAGCAGTGTGGGGACCGCTATGAACACTGAAGCTTTCTTT
>-|TRBJ2-5|-|TRBV2
CASSDRGETQYF
TGTGCCAGCAGTGACAGGGGAGAGACCCAGTACTTC
>-|TRBJ2-7|-|TRBV7-9
CASRKGTSPTYEQYF
TGTGCCAGCAGAAAAGGGACATCGCCCACCTACGAGCAGTACTTC
>-|TRBJ1-2|-|TRBV2
CASSEITYGYTF
TGTGCCAGCAGTGAAATCACCTATGGCTACACCTTC
>-|TRBJ1-2|TRBD1|TRBV6-7
CASSDRDRAPRGYGYTF
TGTGCCAGCAGTGACCGGGACAGGGCGCCTCGAGGCTATGGCTACACCTTC
>once|TRBJ1-2|-|TRBV21-1
CASSTTEILDYGYTF
TGTGCCAGCAGCACAACAGAGATCCTCGACTATGGCTACACCTTC